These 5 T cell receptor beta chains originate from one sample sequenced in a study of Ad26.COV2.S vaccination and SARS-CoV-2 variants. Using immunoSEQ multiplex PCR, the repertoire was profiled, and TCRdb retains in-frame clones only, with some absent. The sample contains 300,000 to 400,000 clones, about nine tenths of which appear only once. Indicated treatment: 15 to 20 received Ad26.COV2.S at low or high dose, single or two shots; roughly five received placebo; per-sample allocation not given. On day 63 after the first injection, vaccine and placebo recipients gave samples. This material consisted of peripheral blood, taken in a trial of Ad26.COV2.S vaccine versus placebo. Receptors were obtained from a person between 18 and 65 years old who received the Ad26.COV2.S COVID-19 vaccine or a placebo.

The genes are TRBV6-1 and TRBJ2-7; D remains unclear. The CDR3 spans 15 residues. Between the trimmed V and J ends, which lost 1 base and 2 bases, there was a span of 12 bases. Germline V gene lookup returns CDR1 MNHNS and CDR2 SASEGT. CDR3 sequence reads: CASSEEVLTPYEQYV. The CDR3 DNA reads TGTGCCAGCAGTGAAGAGGTCTTGACTCCCTACGAGCAGTACGTC.

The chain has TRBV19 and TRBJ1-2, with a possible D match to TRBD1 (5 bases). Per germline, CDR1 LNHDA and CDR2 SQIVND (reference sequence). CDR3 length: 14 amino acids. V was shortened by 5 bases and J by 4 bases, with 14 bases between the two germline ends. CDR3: CASSGLGGSYGYTF. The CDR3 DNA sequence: TGTGCCAGTAGTGGCCTTGGGGGAAGCTATGGCTACACCTTC.

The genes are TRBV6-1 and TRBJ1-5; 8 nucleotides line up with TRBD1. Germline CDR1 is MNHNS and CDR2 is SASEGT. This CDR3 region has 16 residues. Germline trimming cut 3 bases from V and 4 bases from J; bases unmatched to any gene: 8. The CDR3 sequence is CASSDGLTGVNQPQHF. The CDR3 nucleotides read TGTGCCAGCAGTGACGGCTTGACAGGGGTTAATCAGCCCCAGCATTTT.

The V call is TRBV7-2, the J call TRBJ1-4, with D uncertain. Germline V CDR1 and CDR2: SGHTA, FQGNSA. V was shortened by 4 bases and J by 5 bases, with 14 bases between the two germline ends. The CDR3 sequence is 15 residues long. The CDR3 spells CASSSNTGKNEKLFF. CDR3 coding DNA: TGTGCCAGCAGCTCTAACACGGGCAAAAATGAAAAACTGTTTTTT.

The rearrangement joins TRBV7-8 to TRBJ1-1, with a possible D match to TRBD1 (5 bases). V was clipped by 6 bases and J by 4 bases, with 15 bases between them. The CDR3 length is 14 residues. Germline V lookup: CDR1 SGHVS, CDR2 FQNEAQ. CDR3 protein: CASSRGGDGTEAFF. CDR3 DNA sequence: TGTGCCAGCAGTCGCGGGGGGGACGGCACTGAAGCTTTCTTT.